What follows is one T cell receptor beta chain and its context. The antigen remains unidentified. Sequenced by immunoSEQ multiplex PCR; TCRdb stores in-frame clones only, minus some. The repertoire holds about 150,000 clones, with just over 90% as singletons. These data originate in a study of T cell responses to AZD1222 COVID-19 vaccine. Germline lookup yields CDR1 SGHVS and CDR2 FQNEAQ. V was pared by 2 bases and J by 5 bases, with 6 bases between. This CDR3 spans 13 amino acids. Study-wide results and limits: It was only after the peak T cell response that any repertoires were sampled. Seropositive AZD1222 recipients at baseline numbered only five to seven. Reportedly, close to half of spike-specific TCRs are directed against unmutated variant regions. Regions 160-218 and 743-854 dominated among vaccine-associated CD4 TCRs spanning spike.

The chain employs TRBV7-8 and TRBJ1-4; D ambiguous. Sequences were derived from peripheral blood, sampled on day 0 of AZD1222 vaccination. This clonotype was obtained from an adult in good health. Here the CDR3 reads CASSLSRNEKLFF. DNA for the CDR3: TGTGCCAGCAGCTTATCAAGGAATGAAAAACTGTTTTTT.